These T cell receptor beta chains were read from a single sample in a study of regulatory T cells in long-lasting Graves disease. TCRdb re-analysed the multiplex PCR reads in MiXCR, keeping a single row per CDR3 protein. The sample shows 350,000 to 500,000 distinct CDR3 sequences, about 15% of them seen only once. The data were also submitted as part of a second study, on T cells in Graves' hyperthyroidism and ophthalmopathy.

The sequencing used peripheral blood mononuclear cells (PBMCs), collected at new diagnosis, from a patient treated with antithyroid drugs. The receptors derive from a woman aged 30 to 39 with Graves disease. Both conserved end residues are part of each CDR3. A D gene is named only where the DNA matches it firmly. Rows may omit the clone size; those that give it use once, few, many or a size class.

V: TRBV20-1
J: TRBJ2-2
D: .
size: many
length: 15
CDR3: CSAGDSRTNTGELFF
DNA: TGCAGTGCCGGTGATAGCAGGACGAACACCGGGGAGCTGTTTTTT

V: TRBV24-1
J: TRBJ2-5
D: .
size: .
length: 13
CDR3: CATSDSPRETQYF
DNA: TGTGCCACCAGTGATTCCCCGCGAGAGACCCAGTACTTC

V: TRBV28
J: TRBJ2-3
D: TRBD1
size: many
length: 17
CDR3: CASSWTGTETSTDTQYF
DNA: TGTGCCAGCAGCTGGACAGGGACAGAGACTAGCACAGATACGCAGTATTTT

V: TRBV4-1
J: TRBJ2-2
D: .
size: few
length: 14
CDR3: CASSPFVRAGELFF
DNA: TGCGCCAGCAGCCCTTTTGTGCGTGCCGGGGAGCTGTTTTTT

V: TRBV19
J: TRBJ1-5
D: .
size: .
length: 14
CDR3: CASSITGTEQPQHF
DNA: TGTGCCAGTAGTATTACAGGGACGGAACAGCCCCAGCATTTT

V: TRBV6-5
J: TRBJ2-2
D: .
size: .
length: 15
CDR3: CASSYSRPRTGELLF
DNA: TGTGCCAGCAGTTACTCGAGGCCGAGGACCGGGGAGCTGCTTTTT

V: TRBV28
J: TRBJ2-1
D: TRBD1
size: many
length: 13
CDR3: CASRSATGPEQFF
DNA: TGTGCCAGCAGATCCGCGACAGGGCCTGAGCAGTTCTTC

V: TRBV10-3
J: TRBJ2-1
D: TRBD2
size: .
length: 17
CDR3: CAISERGDFQLGAEQFF
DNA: TGTGCCATCAGTGAGCGGGGGGACTTCCAGCTTGGGGCCGAGCAGTTCTTC

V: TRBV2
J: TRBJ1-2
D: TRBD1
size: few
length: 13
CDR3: CARGTDSNYGYTF
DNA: TGTGCCAGGGGGACAGACTCTAACTATGGCTACACCTTC

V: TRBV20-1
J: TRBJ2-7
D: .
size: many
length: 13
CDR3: CSASGFGSYEQYF
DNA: TGCAGTGCCTCCGGATTTGGGTCCTACGAGCAGTACTTC

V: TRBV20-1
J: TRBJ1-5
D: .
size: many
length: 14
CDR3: CSARRPGGNQPQHF
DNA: TGCAGTGCTAGGAGGCCAGGTGGTAATCAGCCCCAGCATTTT

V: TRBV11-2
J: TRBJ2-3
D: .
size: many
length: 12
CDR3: CASSLALDTQYF
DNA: TGTGCCAGCAGCTTGGCCTTAGATACGCAGTATTTT

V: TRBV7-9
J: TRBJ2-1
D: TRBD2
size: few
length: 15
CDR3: CASSTSGTSGDWEFF
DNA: TGTGCCAGCAGCACTTCCGGGACTAGCGGGGACTGGGAGTTCTTC

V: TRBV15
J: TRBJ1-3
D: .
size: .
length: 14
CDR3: CATSSGTSGNTIYF
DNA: TGTGCCACCAGCAGTGGGACATCTGGAAACACCATATATTTT

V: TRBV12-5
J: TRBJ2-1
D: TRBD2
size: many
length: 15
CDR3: CASGLGGRALDEQFF
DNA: TGTGCTAGTGGTTTGGGTGGGAGGGCCTTGGATGAGCAGTTCTTC

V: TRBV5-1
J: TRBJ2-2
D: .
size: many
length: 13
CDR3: CASSSYYTGELFF
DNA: TGCGCCAGCAGCTCCTATTACACCGGGGAGCTGTTTTTT

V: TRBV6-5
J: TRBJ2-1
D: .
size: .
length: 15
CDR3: CASSYDLSRGNEQFF
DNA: TGTGCCAGCAGTTACGATCTCTCTAGGGGCAATGAGCAGTTCTTC

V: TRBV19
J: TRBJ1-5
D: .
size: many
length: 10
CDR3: CASGNQPQHF
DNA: TGTGCCAGCGGCAATCAGCCCCAGCATTTT

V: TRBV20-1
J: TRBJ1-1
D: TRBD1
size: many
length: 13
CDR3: CSARKGANTEAFF
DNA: TGCAGTGCTAGAAAGGGGGCGAACACTGAAGCTTTCTTT

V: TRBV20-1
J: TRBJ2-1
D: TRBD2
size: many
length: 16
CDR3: CSARDQTSGKYNEQFF
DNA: TGCAGTGCTAGAGATCAGACTAGCGGAAAATACAATGAGCAGTTCTTC

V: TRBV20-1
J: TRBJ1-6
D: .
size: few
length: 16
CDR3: CSARDRSRPYNSPLHF
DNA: TGCAGTGCTAGAGATCGGAGTCGGCCCTATAATTCACCCCTCCACTTT

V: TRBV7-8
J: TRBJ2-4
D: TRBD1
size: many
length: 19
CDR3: CASSSGQGGLLPPKNIQYF
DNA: TGTGCCAGCAGCTCCGGACAGGGAGGTCTGCTGCCGCCCAAAAACATTCAGTACTTC

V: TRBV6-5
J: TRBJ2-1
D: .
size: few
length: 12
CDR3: CASSYPYNEQFF
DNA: TGTGCCAGCAGTTACCCTTACAATGAGCAGTTCTTC

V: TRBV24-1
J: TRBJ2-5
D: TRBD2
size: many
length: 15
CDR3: CATRRLAGVRETQYF
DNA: TGTGCCACCAGGCGACTAGCGGGAGTCCGAGAGACCCAGTACTTC

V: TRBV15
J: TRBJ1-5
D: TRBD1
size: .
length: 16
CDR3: CATRNKTDRGLEPQHF
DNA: TGTGCCACCAGAAACAAAACGGACAGGGGCTTGGAGCCCCAGCATTTT

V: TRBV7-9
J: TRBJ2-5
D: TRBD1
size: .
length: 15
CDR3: CASSSDTGAVETQYF
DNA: TGTGCCAGCAGCTCGGACACAGGGGCGGTCGAGACCCAGTACTTC

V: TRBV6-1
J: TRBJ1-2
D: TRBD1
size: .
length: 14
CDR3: CASLAPGGGYGYTF
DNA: TGTGCCAGCTTGGCCCCAGGGGGGGGCTATGGCTACACCTTC

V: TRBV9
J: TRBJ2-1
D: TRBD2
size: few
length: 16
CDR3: CASSDIAGGLFNEQFF
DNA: TGTGCCAGCAGCGACATAGCGGGAGGGCTTTTCAATGAGCAGTTCTTC

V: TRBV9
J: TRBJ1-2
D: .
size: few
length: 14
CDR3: CASSVAGLNYGYTF
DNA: TGTGCCAGCAGCGTAGCCGGACTTAACTATGGCTACACCTTC

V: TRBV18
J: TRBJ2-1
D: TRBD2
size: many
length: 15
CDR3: CASLQPGLAGGEQFF
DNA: TGTGCCAGCCTCCAACCGGGACTAGCGGGCGGCGAGCAGTTCTTC

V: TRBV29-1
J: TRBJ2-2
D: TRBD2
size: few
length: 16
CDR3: CSGGDPGLAGGGELFF
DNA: TGCAGCGGTGGGGACCCCGGACTAGCGGGAGGCGGGGAGCTGTTTTTT

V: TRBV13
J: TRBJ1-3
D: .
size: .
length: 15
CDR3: CASAPFPNSGNTIYF
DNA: TGTGCCAGCGCCCCCTTTCCGAACTCTGGAAACACCATATATTTT

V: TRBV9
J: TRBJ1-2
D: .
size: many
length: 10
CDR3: CASGDHGYTF
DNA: TGTGCCTCAGGAGATCATGGCTACACCTTC

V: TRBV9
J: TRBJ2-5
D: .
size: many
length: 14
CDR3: CASSVDGGRETQYF
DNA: TGTGCCAGCAGCGTAGATGGGGGTAGGGAGACCCAGTACTTC

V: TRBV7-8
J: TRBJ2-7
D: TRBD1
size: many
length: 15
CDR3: CASSHPGQGYYEQYF
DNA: TGTGCCAGCAGCCACCCAGGACAGGGGTACTACGAGCAGTACTTC

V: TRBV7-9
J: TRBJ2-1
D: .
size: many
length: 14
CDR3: CASRIETSFNEQFF
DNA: TGTGCCAGCAGAATAGAGACGAGCTTCAATGAGCAGTTCTTC

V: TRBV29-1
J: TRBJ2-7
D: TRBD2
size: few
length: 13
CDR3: CSVGLAGDYEQYF
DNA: TGCAGCGTTGGACTAGCGGGTGACTACGAGCAGTACTTC

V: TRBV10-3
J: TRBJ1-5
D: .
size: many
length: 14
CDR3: CAIRAGGGNQPQHF
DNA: TGTGCCATCAGGGCCGGGGGCGGCAATCAGCCCCAGCATTTT

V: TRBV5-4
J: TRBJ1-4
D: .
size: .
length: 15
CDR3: CASSSYRTTNEKLFF
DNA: TGTGCCAGCAGCTCGTACCGCACAACTAATGAAAAACTGTTTTTT

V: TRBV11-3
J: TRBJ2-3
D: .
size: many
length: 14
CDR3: CASSPDLPTDTQYF
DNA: TGTGCCAGCAGCCCTGACCTCCCCACAGATACGCAGTATTTT

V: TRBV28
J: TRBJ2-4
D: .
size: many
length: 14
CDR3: CASSFGGILNIQYF
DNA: TGTGCCAGCAGTTTCGGCGGGATTTTGAACATTCAGTACTTC

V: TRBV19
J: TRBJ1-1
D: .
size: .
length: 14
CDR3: CASSIAGVSTEAFF
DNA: TGTGCCAGTAGTATAGCGGGGGTTTCGACTGAAGCTTTCTTT

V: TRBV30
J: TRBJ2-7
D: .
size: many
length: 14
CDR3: CAWSARRLTFEQYF
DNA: TGTGCCTGGAGCGCCCGGCGGCTTACATTCGAGCAGTACTTC

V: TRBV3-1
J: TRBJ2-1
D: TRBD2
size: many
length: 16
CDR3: CASSLRLAGTYNEQFF
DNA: TGTGCCAGCAGCTTACGGCTAGCGGGAACCTACAATGAGCAGTTCTTC

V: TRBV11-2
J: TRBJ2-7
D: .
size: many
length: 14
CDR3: CASSPGDGSYEQYF
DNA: TGTGCCAGCAGCCCGGGGGATGGGTCCTACGAGCAGTACTTC

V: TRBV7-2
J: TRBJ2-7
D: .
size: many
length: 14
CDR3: CASSFLGTHYEQYF
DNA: TGTGCCAGCAGCTTCCTTGGAACCCATTACGAGCAGTACTTC

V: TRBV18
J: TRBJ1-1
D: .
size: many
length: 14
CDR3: CASSLSKSNTEAFF
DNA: TGTGCCAGCTCCCTATCGAAGTCGAACACTGAAGCTTTCTTT